This note documents a single T cell receptor (beta chain) sequence. Germline lookup yields CDR1 SEHNR and CDR2 FQNEAQ (reference sequence). This CDR3 comprises 14 residues. Trimming removed 2 bases at V and 0 bases at J, with 7 bases between. Per the authors' pipeline: Reference gene primer amplification gave estimated nucleated cell counts. Clones were sequenced by immunoSEQ multiplex PCR, and TCRdb holds only the in-frame ones, with some missing. V and J calls and clone size follow that table, whereas D and trimming were derived from the DNA. The sample lists under 150,000 clones, approximately 90% occurring once. This entry is derived from a study of blood T cell repertoires in COVID-19. Study-wide background: Samples representing acute and convalescent COVID-19 were sourced from the United States, Italy and Spain. The cDNA or gDNA used as material had been derived from T cells, B-cell-depleted T cells, or PBMCs.

The origin of this receptor is a human donor in a cohort sampled during active COVID-19. The gene calls are TRBV7-9 and TRBJ1-2; maybe TRBD1 (5 bases). Sample: peripheral blood. This CDR3 reads CASSLPGTNYGYTF. As DNA, the CDR3 is TGTGCCAGCAGCTTACCAGGGACTAACTATGGCTACACCTTC.